This TCR beta chain was captured by sequencing in a study of PD-1 blockade in classical Hodgkin lymphoma. Study in general: Patients were treated with nivolumab at 3 mg/kg, and this was given intravenously every 2 weeks.

TCRdb's table, derived via immunoSEQ multiplex PCR, lists solely in-frame clones and lacks some. The sample gives around 6,700 clones, 73% of which show up once; around 13% is in the top ten. Study-wide results and limits: By C4D1, diversity of CD4+ TCRs had risen significantly, whereas that of CD8+ TCRs had not. Although disease activity or prior therapy may be involved, causes of the repertoire differences remain undefined. The diversity seen at baseline in complete responders resembled that of newly diagnosed patients.

Concerning this clone itself: Its antigen is undetermined.

The time point denotes: cycle 4 day 1 (C4D1), after 6 weeks of nivolumab. There was relapse after autologous stem cell transplantation in every patient, and there was variation in brentuximab vedotin exposure. After thawing, PBMCs were subjected to magnetic negative selection to isolate CD8+ T cells. There are 15 residues in the CDR3. Germline V gives CDR1 SGHAT, CDR2 FQNNGV. The chain links TRBV11-2 to TRBJ2-5, with TRBD2 identical over 12 bases. TRBJ2-7 matches the DNA end more closely, so the J call is doubtful. This sequence originates from a human donor with classical Hodgkin lymphoma. The sample in question was CD8+ T cells from blood, obtained before the fourth cycle of nivolumab. CDR3 residues: CASSYLAGGPNEQYF. In DNA, the CDR3 is TGTGCCAGCAGCTACCTAGCGGGAGGGCCCAACGAGCAGTACTTC.